A single sample is the source of the 25 T cell receptor beta chains below, sequenced in a study of blood T cell repertoires in COVID-19. Produced via immunoSEQ multiplex PCR; TCRdb's table is partial and in-frame only. This table has roughly 270,000 clones, approximately 85% appearing once. The material sequenced was peripheral blood. Every receptor here comes from a man between 50 and 59 years old with active or convalescent COVID-19.

The chain joins TRBV3-1 (or the pseudogene TRBV3-2) to TRBJ2-3; D perhaps matches TRBD1 (5 bases). Trimming removed 4 bases at V and 6 bases at J, with 14 bases between. In germline, CDR1 is LGHDT, CDR2 YNNKEL (reference sequence). This CDR3 is 14 amino acids long. The DNA for the CDR3 is TGTGCCAGCAGCCTCCGGACAATCGGGGATACGCAGTATTTT. This encodes CASSLRTIGDTQYF.

The V gene is TRBV28, the J gene TRBJ2-7, with 15 bases lining up with TRBD2. CDR1 is MDHEN, CDR2 SYDVKM, per germline. Germline trimming cut 3 bases from V and 3 bases from J; bases unmatched to any gene: 6. The CDR3 runs to 17 residues. CDR3 in DNA: TGTGCCAGCAGTTTTGGACTAGCGGGAGGGGGCCGCTACGAGCAGTACTTC. Residues: CASSFGLAGGGRYEQYF.

The V call is TRBV27, the J call TRBJ1-1; tentative D call: TRBD1 (5 bases). V lost 3 bases, J lost 0 bases, and 11 bases lay in between. CDR1 and CDR2 from the germline V gene are MNHEY and SMNVEV (reference sequence). CDR3 size: 15 residues. The CDR3 protein is CASSLTQDMNTEAFF. CDR3 sequence (DNA): TGTGCCAGCAGTTTGACTCAGGACATGAACACTGAAGCTTTCTTT.

This clone was picked up a small number of times. V usage is TRBV3-1 (or the pseudogene TRBV3-2) and J usage is TRBJ2-5; 8 nucleotides line up with TRBD2. V was clipped by 2 bases and J by 3 bases; unmatched bases: 8. This CDR3 contains 16 residues. Looked up from germline, CDR1 is LGHDT and CDR2 is YNNKEL (reference sequence). The CDR3 coding sequence is TGTGCCAGCAGCCAATTGAGCGGGGGAACCAAAGAGACCCAGTACTTC. This translates into CASSQLSGGTKETQYF.

J is TRBJ1-2 and V is TRBV6-5; 7 bases are shared with TRBD1. V shed 4 bases, J shed 4 bases, and the junction held 9 bases outside the gene matches. Germline V lookup: CDR1 MNHEY, CDR2 SVGAGI. This CDR3 spans 15 amino acids. CDR3 in amino acids: CASSSGGTALYGYTF. The DNA of the CDR3 is TGTGCCAGCAGTTCTGGTGGGACAGCCCTCTATGGCTACACCTTC.

This sequence joins TRBV24-1 and TRBJ2-2; tentatively, D is TRBD2 (5 bases). Trimming left V 5 bases short and J 2 bases short, with 8 bases between. Germline CDR1 KGHDR, CDR2 SFDVKD. The CDR3 consists of 14 residues. As DNA, the CDR3 is TGTGCCACCAGTGGACGGGGAAACACCGGGGAGCTGTTTTTT. Protein product: CATSGRGNTGELFF.

The V call is TRBV2, the J call TRBJ1-5; TRBD1 agrees at 7 bases. The CDR3 is 15 residues long. J lost 5 bases, V lost 7 bases, and 11 bases had no gene match. CDR1 and CDR2 (germline): SNHLY, FYNNEI. CDR3: CASNPGPQGDQPQHF. As DNA, the CDR3 is TGTGCCAGCAATCCTGGGCCTCAGGGGGATCAGCCCCAGCATTTT.

The chain joins TRBV27 to TRBJ2-2; 14 bases are a match to TRBD2. V shed 4 bases, J shed 5 bases, and the junction held 6 bases outside the gene matches. The CDR3 runs to 17 residues. CDR1 and CDR2 from the germline V gene are MNHEY and SMNVEV (reference sequence). Here the CDR3 DNA reads TGTGCCAGCAGTTCGGGACTAGCGGGAGTCGGTACCGGGGAGCTGTTTTTT. It translates to CASSSGLAGVGTGELFF.

The chain is built from TRBV5-6 and TRBJ2-7; 7 nucleotides line up with TRBD2. The germline V gene encodes CDR1 SGHDT and CDR2 YYEEEE. The V segment lost 8 bases and the J segment 4 bases; nucleotides outside the gene matches: 9. The CDR3 length is 13 residues. The CDR3 loop reads CASQRLAVYEQYF. CDR3 coding DNA: TGTGCCAGTCAACGTCTAGCGGTATACGAGCAGTACTTC.

The CDR3 loop reads CASSEAPGSNYGYTF. The CDR3 DNA is TGTGCCAGCAGTGAAGCACCAGGGTCTAACTATGGCTACACCTTC. The chain is built from TRBV2 and TRBJ1-2; TRBD1 is a possible D gene (5 bases). Germline V gene data show CDR1 as SNHLY and CDR2 as FYNNEI. The V and J ends lost 0 bases and 0 bases respectively, with 8 bases between them. The CDR3 sequence is 15 residues long.

The chain couples TRBV6-5 to TRBJ1-5, with D possibly TRBD1 on 5 matching bases. In germline, CDR1 is MNHEY, CDR2 SVGAGI. This CDR3 contains 14 residues. Between the trimmed V and J ends, which lost 6 bases and 7 bases, there was a span of 16 bases. The CDR3 sequence: CASRPEGSGQPQHF. The CDR3 nucleotides are TGTGCCAGCAGGCCGGAGGGGTCCGGGCAGCCCCAGCATTTT.

This CDR3 reads CATSDLDWSNEQFF. In DNA form, the CDR3 reads TGTGCCACCAGTGATTTGGACTGGTCTAATGAGCAGTTCTTC. The J gene is TRBJ2-1, the V gene TRBV24-1, with D uncertain. Trimming removed 0 bases from V and 7 bases from J, with 9 bases in between. Germline CDR1 KGHDR, CDR2 SFDVKD. The CDR3 has 14 amino acids.

V gene TRBV12-5 combines with J gene TRBJ2-1, with TRBD2 matching 7 bases. Germline trimming cut 2 bases from V and 7 bases from J; bases unmatched to any gene: 5. The CDR3 has 14 amino acids. Germline lookup yields CDR1 LGHNT and CDR2 FRNRAP. CDR3 in amino acids: CASGLRAGENEQFF. Here the CDR3 DNA reads TGTGCTAGTGGTTTGAGGGCGGGAGAGAATGAGCAGTTCTTC.

The genes are TRBV6-5 and TRBJ1-2; D may be TRBD1 (6 bases). Per the germline V gene, CDR1 is MNHEY and CDR2 is SVGAGI. This CDR3 contains 13 residues. V lost 6 bases and J 2 bases, leaving 10 bases between the germline ends. The CDR3 sequence is CASRQGRNYGYTF. DNA of the CDR3: TGTGCCAGCAGACAGGGACGGAACTATGGCTACACCTTC.

V usage is TRBV3-1 (or the pseudogene TRBV3-2) and J usage is TRBJ2-3; D gene uncertain. V lost 3 bases, J lost 5 bases, and 12 bases lay in between. The V gene's germline CDR1 is LGHDT and CDR2 YNNKEL (reference sequence). The CDR3 length is 14 residues. This chain's CDR3 is CASSHAYPRDTQYF. DNA of the CDR3: TGTGCCAGCAGCCATGCCTACCCGAGAGATACGCAGTATTTT.

The chain is built from TRBV11-1 and TRBJ2-5; 11 bases map to TRBD2. CDR1 SGHAT and CDR2 FQDESV come from the germline V gene (reference sequence). This CDR3 has 16 amino acids. V lost 5 bases and J lost 4; bases outside the gene matches: 9. The CDR3 is CASSHPGLAGGETQYF. The CDR3 DNA follows: TGTGCCAGCAGCCACCCGGGGCTAGCGGGAGGAGAGACCCAGTACTTC.

J is TRBJ1-1 and V is TRBV10-1; 8 bases line up with TRBD1. Per the germline V gene, CDR1 is WNHNN and CDR2 is SYGVQD (reference sequence). The CDR3 spans 15 residues. V was clipped by 6 bases and J by 1 base; unmatched bases: 7. The CDR3 sequence is CASSRDRSSNTEAFF. In DNA form, the CDR3 reads TGCGCCAGCAGCCGGGACAGGAGCTCGAACACTGAAGCTTTCTTT.

Details on this clone: Within the sample, other DNA sequences also encode this same CDR3. The genes are TRBV4-3 and TRBJ2-7, with 11 bases lining up with TRBD2. Looked up from germline, CDR1 is LGHNA and CDR2 is YSLEER. The J segment lost 4 bases and the V segment lost 0 bases, leaving 8 bases of the junction unmatched. CDR3 length equals 17 residues. The CDR3 loop reads CASSQDVLAGGPYEQYF. As DNA, the CDR3 is TGCGCCAGCAGCCAAGATGTGTTAGCGGGAGGGCCTTACGAGCAGTACTTC.

In nucleotides, the CDR3 is TGTGCCAGTAGTACCGGACAGGGTGTCACAGATACGCAGTATTTT. It codes for CASSTGQGVTDTQYF. This chain connects TRBV19 to TRBJ2-3, with 8 nucleotides matching TRBD1. The CDR3 loop spans 15 amino acids. Losses at the gene ends were 4 bases for V and 2 bases for J; bases not matched to a gene: 5. Germline V CDR1 and CDR2: LNHDA, SQIVND (reference sequence).

The chain couples TRBV19 to TRBJ2-3; no clear D. Germline V gene lookup returns CDR1 LNHDA and CDR2 SQIVND (reference sequence). CDR3 size: 20 residues. Trimming shortened V by 6 bases and J by 5 bases, and 33 bases separated the two germline ends. The DNA of the CDR3 is TGTGCCAGTAGAAACCGGATACCACGAGGTGCCGATAGTGTCCGAGATACGCAGTATTTT. Its translation: CASRNRIPRGADSVRDTQYF.

The V and J genes are TRBV30 and TRBJ2-3, with a tentative D call TRBD2 (6 bases). V was cut by 0 bases and J by 3 bases, with 16 bases left in between. This CDR3 comprises 16 residues. Germline V gene sequence: CDR1 GTSNPN, CDR2 SVGIG (reference sequence). For the CDR3, the DNA is TGTGCCTGGAGTGTACAGGAGGGAGTTGTAACAGATACGCAGTATTTT. As protein: CAWSVQEGVVTDTQYF.

This clone has only one observation. The chain couples TRBV6-5 to TRBJ2-5; TRBD1 aligns across 7 bases. CDR3 length: 15 amino acids. V was clipped by 8 bases and J by 4 bases; unmatched bases: 13. Per germline, CDR1 MNHEY and CDR2 SVGAGI. CDR3 residues: CASAVDRVGRETQYF. CDR3 DNA: TGTGCCAGCGCAGTTGACAGGGTTGGAAGAGAGACCCAGTACTTC.

The J gene is TRBJ2-3, the V gene TRBV4-2, with TRBD2 identical over 7 bases. The CDR3 has 16 residues. Unmatched junction bases numbered 7, after V lost 1 base and J lost 3 bases. In germline, CDR1 is LGHNA, CDR2 YNFKEQ. Here the CDR3 reads CASSQGEGGRTDTQYF. In DNA form, the CDR3 reads TGTGCCAGCAGCCAAGGTGAGGGAGGGAGGACAGATACGCAGTATTTT.

The J gene is TRBJ1-5, the V gene TRBV18; possible D gene TRBD1, 6 bases. V was pared by 2 bases and J by 5 bases, with 13 bases between. The V gene's germline CDR1 is KGHSH and CDR2 LQKENI. The CDR3 extends over 15 amino acids. In DNA, the CDR3 is TGTGCCAGCTCACCAATGGGGGCGGCCGATCAGCCCCAGCATTTT. Amino acid sequence: CASSPMGAADQPQHF.

The J gene is TRBJ2-1, the V gene TRBV5-1, with D possibly being TRBD1 (5 bases). Germline-derived CDR1 and CDR2 are SGHRS and YFSETQ. V dropped 6 bases and J dropped 4 bases, with 14 bases sitting between them. This CDR3 has 14 residues. CDR3 coding DNA: TGCGCCAGCACAGCCAGGGCGGATTACAATGAGCAGTTCTTC. It codes for CASTARADYNEQFF.